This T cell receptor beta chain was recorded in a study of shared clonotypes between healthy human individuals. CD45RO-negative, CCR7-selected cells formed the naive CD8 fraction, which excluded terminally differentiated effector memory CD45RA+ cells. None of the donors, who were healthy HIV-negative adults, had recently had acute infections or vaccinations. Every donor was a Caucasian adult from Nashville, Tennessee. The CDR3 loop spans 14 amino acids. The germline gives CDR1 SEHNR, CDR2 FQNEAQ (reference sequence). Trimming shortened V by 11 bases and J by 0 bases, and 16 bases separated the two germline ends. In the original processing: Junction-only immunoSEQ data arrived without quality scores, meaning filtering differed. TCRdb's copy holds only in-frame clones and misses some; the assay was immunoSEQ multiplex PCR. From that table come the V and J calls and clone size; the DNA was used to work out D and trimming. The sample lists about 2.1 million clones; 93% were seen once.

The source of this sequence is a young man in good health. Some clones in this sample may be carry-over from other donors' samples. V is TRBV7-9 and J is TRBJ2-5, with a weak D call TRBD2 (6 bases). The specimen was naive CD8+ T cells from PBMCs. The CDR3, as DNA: TGTGCCGGGGCCGGGACTCTCCACCAAGAGACCCAGTACTTC. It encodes CAGAGTLHQETQYF.